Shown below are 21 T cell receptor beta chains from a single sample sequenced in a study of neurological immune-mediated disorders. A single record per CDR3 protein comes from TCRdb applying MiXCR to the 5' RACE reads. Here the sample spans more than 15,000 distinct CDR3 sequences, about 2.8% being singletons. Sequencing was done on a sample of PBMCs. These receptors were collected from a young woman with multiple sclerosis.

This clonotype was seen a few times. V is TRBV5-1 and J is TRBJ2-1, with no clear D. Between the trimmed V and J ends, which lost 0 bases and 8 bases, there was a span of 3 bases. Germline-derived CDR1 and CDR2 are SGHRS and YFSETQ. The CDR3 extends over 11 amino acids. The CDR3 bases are TGCGCCAGCAGCTTGGCCTATGAGCAGTTCTTC. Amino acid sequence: CASSLAYEQFF. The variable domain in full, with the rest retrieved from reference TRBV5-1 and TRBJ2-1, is KAGVTQTPRYLIKTRGQQVTLSCSPISGHRSVSWYQQTPGQGLQFLFEYFSETQRNKGNFPGRFSGRQFSNSRSEMNVSTLELGDSALYLCASSLAYEQFFGPGTRLTVL.

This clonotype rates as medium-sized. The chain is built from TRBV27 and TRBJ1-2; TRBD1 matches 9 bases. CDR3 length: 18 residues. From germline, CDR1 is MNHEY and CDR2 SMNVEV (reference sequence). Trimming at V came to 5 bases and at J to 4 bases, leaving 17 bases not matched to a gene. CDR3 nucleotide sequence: TGTGCCAGCAGTCCAATGGACAGGGGAGAAAGGAGTCGCTATGGCTACACCTTC. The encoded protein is CASSPMDRGERSRYGYTF.

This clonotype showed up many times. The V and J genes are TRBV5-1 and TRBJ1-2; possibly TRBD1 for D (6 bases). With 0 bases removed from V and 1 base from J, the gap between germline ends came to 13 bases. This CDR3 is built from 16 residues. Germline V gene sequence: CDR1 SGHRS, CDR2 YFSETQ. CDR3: CASSLVPGTNNYGYTF. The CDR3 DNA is TGCGCCAGCAGCTTGGTTCCAGGGACAAATAACTATGGCTACACCTTC.

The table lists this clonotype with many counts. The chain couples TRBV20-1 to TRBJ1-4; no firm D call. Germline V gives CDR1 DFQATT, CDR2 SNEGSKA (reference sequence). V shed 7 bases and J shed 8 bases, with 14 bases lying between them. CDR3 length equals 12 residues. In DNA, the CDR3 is TGCAGTGTCAAGCCAAAAGGGGAAAAACTGTTTTTT. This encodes CSVKPKGEKLFF.

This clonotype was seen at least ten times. The CDR3 sequence is CASRGTGRIEQYV. In nucleotides, the CDR3 is TGTGCCAGCAGGGGGACAGGGCGTATCGAGCAGTACGTC. The chain recombines TRBV28 with TRBJ2-7; TRBD1 agrees at 9 bases. Per the germline V gene, CDR1 is MDHEN and CDR2 is SYDVKM. This CDR3 contains 13 residues. The J segment lost 6 bases and the V segment lost 6 bases, leaving 6 bases of the junction unmatched.

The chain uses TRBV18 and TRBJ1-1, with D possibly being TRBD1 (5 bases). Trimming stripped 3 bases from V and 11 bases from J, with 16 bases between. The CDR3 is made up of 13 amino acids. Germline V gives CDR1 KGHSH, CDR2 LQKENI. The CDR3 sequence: CASSPGDDVGAFF. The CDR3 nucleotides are TGTGCCAGCTCACCGGGGGACGACGTGGGTGCTTTCTTT. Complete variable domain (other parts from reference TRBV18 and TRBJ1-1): NAGVMQNPRHLVRRRGQEARLRCSPMKGHSHVYWYRQLPEEGLKFMVYLQKENIIDESGMPKERFSAEFPKEGPSILRIQQVVRGDSAAYFCASSPGDDVGAFFGQGTRLTVV.

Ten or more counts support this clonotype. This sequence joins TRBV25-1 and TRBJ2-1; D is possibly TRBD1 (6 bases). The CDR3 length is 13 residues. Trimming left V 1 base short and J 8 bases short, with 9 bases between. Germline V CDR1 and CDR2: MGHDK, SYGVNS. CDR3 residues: CASSEFGTHEQFF. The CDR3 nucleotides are TGTGCCAGCAGTGAATTCGGGACACATGAGCAGTTCTTC.

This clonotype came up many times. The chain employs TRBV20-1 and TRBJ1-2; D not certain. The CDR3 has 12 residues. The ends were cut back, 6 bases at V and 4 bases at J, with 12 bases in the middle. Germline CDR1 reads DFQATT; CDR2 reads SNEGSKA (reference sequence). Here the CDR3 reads CSAPPDGYGYTF. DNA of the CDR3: TGCAGTGCCCCGCCCGACGGCTATGGCTACACCTTC.

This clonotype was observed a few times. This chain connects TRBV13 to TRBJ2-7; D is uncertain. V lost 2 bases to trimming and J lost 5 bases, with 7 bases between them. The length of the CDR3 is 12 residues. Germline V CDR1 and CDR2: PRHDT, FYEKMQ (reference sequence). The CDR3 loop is CASSLMVDEQYF. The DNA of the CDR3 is TGTGCCAGCAGCTTAATGGTCGACGAGCAGTACTTC.

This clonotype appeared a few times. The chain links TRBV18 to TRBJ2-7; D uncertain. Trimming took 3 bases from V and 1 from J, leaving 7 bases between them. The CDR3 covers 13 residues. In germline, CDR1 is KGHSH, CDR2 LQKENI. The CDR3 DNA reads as TGTGCCAGCTCACCTTTTGGTTCCTACGAGCAGTACTTC. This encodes CASSPFGSYEQYF.

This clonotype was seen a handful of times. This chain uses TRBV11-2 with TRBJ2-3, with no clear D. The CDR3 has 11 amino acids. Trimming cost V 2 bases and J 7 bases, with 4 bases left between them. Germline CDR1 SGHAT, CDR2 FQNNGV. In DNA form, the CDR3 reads TGTGCCAGCAGCTTAAGGAATACGCAGTATTTT. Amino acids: CASSLRNTQYF.

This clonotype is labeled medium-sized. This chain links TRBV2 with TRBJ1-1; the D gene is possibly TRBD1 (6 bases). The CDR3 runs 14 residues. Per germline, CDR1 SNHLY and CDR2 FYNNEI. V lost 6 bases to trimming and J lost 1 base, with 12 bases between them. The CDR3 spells CASRGVDRNTEAFF. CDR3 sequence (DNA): TGTGCCAGCAGGGGAGTGGACAGGAACACTGAAGCTTTCTTT.

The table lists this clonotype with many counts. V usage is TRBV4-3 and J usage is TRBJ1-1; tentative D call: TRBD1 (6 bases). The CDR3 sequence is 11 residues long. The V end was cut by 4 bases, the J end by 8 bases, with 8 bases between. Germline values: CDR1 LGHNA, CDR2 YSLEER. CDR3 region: CASSRDREAFF. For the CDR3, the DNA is TGCGCCAGCAGCCGAGACAGGGAAGCTTTCTTT.

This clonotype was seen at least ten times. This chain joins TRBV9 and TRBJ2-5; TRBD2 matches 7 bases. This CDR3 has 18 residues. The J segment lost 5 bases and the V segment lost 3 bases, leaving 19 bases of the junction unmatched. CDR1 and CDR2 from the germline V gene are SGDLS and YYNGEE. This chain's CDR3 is CASSDSWERGTPGETQYF. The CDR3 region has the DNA TGTGCCAGCAGCGATTCGTGGGAGCGGGGTACCCCCGGGGAGACCCAGTACTTC.

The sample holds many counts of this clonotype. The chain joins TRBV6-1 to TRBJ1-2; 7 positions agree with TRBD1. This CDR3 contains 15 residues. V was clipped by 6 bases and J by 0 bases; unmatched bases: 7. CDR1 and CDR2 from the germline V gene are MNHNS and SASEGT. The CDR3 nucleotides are TGTGCCAGCAGGCCCGGACAGGCAACTAACTATGGCTACACCTTC. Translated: CASRPGQATNYGYTF.

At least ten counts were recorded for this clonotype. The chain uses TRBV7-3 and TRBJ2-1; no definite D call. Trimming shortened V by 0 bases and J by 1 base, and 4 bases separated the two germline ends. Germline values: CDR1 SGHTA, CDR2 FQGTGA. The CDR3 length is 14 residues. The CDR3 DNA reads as TGTGCCAGCAGCTTAACGGAGTCCTACAATGAGCAGTTCTTC. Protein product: CASSLTESYNEQFF.

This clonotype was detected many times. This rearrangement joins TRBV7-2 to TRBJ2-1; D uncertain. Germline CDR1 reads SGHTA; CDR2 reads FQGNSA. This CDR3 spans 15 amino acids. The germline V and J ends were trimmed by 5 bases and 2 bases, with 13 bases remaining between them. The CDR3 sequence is CASSRTSSPYNEQFF. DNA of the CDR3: TGTGCCAGCAGCCGGACGTCCAGCCCCTACAATGAGCAGTTCTTC. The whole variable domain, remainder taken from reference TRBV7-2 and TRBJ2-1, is GAGVSQSPSNKVTEKGKDVELRCDPISGHTALYWYRQSLGQGLEFLIYFQGNSAPDKSGLPSDRFSAERTGGSVSTLTIQRTQQEDSAVYLCASSRTSSPYNEQFFGPGTRLTVL.

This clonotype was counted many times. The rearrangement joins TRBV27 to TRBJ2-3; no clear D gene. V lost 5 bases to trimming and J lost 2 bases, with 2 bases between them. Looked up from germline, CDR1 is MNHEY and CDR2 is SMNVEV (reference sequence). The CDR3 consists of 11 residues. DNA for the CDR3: TGTGCCAGCAGTAACACAGATACGCAGTATTTT. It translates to CASSNTDTQYF.

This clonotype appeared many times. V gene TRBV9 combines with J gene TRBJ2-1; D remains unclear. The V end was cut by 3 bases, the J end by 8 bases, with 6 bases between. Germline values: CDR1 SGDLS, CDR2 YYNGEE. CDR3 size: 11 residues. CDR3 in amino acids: CASSAFDEQFF. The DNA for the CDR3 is TGTGCCAGCAGCGCATTCGATGAGCAGTTCTTC.

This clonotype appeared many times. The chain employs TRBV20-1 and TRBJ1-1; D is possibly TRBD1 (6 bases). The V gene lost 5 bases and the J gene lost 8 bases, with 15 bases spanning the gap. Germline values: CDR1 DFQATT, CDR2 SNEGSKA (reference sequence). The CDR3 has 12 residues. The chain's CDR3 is CSALRQAFEAFF. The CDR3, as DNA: TGCAGTGCTCTAAGACAGGCCTTCGAAGCTTTCTTT.

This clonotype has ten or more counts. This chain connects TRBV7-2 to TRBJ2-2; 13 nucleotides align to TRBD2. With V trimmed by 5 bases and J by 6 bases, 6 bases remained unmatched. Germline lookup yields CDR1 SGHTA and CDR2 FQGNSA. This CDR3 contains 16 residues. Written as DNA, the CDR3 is TGTGCCAGCAGCCCACTAGCGGGGGGGCGCGCCGGGGAGCTGTTTTTT. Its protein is CASSPLAGGRAGELFF. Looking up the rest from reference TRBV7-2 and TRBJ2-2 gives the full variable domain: GAGVSQSPSNKVTEKGKDVELRCDPISGHTALYWYRQSLGQGLEFLIYFQGNSAPDKSGLPSDRFSAERTGGSVSTLTIQRTQQEDSAVYLCASSPLAGGRAGELFFGEGSRLTVL.